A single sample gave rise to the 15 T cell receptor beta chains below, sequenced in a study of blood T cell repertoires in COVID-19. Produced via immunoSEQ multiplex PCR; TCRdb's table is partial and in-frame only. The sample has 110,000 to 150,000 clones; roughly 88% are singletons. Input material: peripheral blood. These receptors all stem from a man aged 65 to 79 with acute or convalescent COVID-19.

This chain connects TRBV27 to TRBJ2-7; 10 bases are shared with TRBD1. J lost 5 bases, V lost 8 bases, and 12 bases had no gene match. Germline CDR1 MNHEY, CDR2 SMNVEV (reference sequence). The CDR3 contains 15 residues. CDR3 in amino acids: CASADPGQGLDEQYF. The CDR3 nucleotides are TGTGCCAGCGCCGACCCGGGACAGGGGCTCGACGAGCAGTACTTC.

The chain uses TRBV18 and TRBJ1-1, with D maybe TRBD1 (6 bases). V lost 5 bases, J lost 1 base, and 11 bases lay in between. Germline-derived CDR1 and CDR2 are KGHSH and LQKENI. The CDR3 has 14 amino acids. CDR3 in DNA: TGTGCCAGCTCATTCCGACAGGAGAACACTGAAGCTTTCTTT. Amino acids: CASSFRQENTEAFF.

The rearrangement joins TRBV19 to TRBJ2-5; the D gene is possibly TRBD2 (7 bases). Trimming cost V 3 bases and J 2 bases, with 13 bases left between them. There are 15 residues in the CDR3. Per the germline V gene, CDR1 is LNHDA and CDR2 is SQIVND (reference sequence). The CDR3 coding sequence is TGTGCCAGTAGTATCGGGGGAGGGGGACAAGAGACCCAGTACTTC. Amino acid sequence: CASSIGGGGQETQYF.

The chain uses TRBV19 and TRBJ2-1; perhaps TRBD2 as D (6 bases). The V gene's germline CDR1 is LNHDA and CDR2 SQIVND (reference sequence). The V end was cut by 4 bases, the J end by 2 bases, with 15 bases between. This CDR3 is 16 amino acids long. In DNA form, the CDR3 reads TGTGCCAGTAGTAACCCCGGGGGAAGGGCCTACAATGAGCAGTTCTTC. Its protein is CASSNPGGRAYNEQFF.

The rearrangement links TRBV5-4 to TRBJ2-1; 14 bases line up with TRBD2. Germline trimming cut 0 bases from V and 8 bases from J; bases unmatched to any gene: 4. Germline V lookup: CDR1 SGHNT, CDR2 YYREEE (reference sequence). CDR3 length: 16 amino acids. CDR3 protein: CASSLAGLAGGYEQFF. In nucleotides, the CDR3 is TGTGCCAGCAGCTTGGCCGGACTAGCGGGAGGCTATGAGCAGTTCTTC.

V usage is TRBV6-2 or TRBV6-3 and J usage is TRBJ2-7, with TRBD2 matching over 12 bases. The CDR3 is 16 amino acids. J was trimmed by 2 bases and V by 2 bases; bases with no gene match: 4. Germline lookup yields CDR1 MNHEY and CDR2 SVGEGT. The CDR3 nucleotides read TGTGCCAGCAGTTACGCGCGGACTAGCGGGACCTACGAGCAGTACTTC. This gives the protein CASSYARTSGTYEQYF.

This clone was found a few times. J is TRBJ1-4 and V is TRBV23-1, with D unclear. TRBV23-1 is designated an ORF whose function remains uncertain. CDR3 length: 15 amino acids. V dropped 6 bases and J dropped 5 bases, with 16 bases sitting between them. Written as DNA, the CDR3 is TGCGCCAGCAGCCCGGTACAGATTATAAATGAAAAACTGTTTTTT. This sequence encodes CASSPVQIINEKLFF.

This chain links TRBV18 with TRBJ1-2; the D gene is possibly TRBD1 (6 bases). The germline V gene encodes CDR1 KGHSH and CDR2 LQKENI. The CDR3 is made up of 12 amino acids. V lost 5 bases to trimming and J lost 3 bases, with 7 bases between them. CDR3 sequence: CASSNRDYGYTF. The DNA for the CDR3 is TGTGCCAGCTCAAACAGGGACTATGGCTACACCTTC.

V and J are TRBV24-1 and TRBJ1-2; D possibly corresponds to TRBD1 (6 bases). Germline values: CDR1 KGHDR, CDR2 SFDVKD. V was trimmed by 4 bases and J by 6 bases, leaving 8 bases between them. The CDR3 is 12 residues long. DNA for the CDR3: TGTGCCACCAGTGACCCAGGGGATGGCTACACCTTC. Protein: CATSDPGDGYTF.

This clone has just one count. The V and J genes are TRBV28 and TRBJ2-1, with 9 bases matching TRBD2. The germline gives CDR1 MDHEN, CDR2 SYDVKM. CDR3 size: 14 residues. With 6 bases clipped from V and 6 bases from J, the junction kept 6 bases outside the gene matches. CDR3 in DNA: TGTGCCAGCAGGTCGGGACTAGCCTTCAATGAGCAGTTCTTC. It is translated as CASRSGLAFNEQFF.

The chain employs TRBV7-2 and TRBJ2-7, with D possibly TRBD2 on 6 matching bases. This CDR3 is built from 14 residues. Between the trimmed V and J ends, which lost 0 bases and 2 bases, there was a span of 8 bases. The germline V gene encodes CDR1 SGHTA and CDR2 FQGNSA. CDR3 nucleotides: TGTGCCAGCAGCTTAGCCGGACTACCCTACGAGCAGTACTTC. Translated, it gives CASSLAGLPYEQYF.

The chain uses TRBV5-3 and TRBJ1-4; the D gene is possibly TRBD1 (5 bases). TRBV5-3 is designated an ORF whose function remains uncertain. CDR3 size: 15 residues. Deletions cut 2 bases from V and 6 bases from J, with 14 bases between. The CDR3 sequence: CARSFLWTGDEKLFF. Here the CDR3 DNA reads TGTGCCAGAAGCTTCTTGTGGACGGGGGATGAAAAACTGTTTTTT.

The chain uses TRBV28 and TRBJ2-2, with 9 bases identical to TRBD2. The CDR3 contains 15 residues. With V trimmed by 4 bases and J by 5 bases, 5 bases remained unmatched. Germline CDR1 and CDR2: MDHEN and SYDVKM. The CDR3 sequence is CASSSAGGPTGELFF. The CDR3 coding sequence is TGTGCCAGCAGTTCTGCGGGAGGGCCAACCGGGGAGCTGTTTTTT. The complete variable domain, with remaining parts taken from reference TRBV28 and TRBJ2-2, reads DVKVTQSSRYLVKRTGEKVFLECVQDMDHENMFWYRQDPGLGLRLIYFSYDVKMKEKGDIPEGYSVSREKKERFSLILESASTNQTSMYLCASSSAGGPTGELFFGEGSRLTVL.

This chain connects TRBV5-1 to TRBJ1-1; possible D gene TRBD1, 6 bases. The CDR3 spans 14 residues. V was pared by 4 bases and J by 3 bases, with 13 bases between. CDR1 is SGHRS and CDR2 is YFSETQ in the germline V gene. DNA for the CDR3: TGCGCCAGCAGCCATCCCAGGGGTCACACTGAAGCTTTCTTT. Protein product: CASSHPRGHTEAFF.

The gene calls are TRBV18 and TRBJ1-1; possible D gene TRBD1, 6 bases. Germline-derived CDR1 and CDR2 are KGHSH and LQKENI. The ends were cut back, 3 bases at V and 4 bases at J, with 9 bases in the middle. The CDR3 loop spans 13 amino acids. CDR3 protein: CASSPRQATEAFF. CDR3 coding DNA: TGTGCCAGCTCACCGCGACAGGCCACTGAAGCTTTCTTT.